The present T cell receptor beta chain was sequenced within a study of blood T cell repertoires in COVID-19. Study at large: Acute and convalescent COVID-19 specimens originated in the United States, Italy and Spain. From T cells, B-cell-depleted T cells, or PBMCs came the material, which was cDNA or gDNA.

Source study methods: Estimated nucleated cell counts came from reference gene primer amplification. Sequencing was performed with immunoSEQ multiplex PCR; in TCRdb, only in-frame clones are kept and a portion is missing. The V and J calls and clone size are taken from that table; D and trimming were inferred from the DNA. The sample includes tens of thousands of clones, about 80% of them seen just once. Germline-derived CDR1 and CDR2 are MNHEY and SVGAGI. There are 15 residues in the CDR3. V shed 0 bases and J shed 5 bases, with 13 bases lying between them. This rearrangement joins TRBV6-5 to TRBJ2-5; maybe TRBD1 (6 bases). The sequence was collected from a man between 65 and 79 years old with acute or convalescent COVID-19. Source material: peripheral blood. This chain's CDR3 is CASSYSTGRPETQYF. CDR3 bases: TGTGCCAGCAGTTACTCTACAGGGCGTCCGGAGACCCAGTACTTC.